Shown below are 30 T cell receptor beta chains from a single sample sequenced in a study of control samples from healthy donors and cancer patients. Measured with immunoSEQ multiplex PCR; TCRdb has only the in-frame clones, and not every one. The table shows roughly 88,000 clones, with around four fifths occurring only once. Material for sequencing was blood. The receptors come from a man between 25 and 39 years old in good health.

The chain carries TRBV5-4 and TRBJ1-1, with D maybe TRBD1 (5 bases). From germline, CDR1 is SGHNT and CDR2 YYREEE (reference sequence). The CDR3 runs 14 residues. The V and J ends lost 0 bases and 1 base respectively, with 7 bases between them. CDR3 DNA sequence: TGTGCCAGCAGCTTGGATGGGGCGAACACTGAAGCTTTCTTT. It is translated as CASSLDGANTEAFF. The full variable domain, rest sourced from reference TRBV5-4 and TRBJ1-1, is ETGVTQSPTHLIKTRGQQVTLRCSSQSGHNTVSWYQQALGQGPQFIFQYYREEENGRGNFPPRFSGLQFPNYSSELNVNALELDDSALYLCASSLDGANTEAFFGQGTRLTVV.

This clone was counted only a few times. The chain has TRBV10-3 and TRBJ2-2; 8 bases are a match to TRBD1. Germline V lookup: CDR1 ENHRY, CDR2 SYGVKD. The CDR3 has 15 amino acids. V was pared by 6 bases and J by 5 bases, with 8 bases of the junction left unmatched. Here the CDR3 DNA reads TGTGCCATCAGCCCAGGGACAGGCAGTACCGGGGAGCTGTTTTTT. It codes for CAISPGTGSTGELFF.

CDR3 amino acids: CASSPNIDQPQHF. As DNA, the CDR3 is TGTGCCAGCAGTCCGAACATAGATCAGCCCCAGCATTTT. The chain uses TRBV28 and TRBJ1-5; D is uncertain. The germline CDR1 and CDR2 sequences are MDHEN and SYDVKM. This CDR3 is built from 13 residues. Trimming removed 5 bases at V and 5 bases at J, with 10 bases between.

The chain recombines TRBV5-1 with TRBJ2-7, with D unclear. This CDR3 has 14 amino acids. Germline loops: CDR1 SGHRS, CDR2 YFSETQ. The germline V and J ends were trimmed by 0 bases and 6 bases, with 13 bases remaining between them. CDR3 amino acids: CASSLGPGRTEQYF. The CDR3, as DNA: TGCGCCAGCAGCTTGGGCCCCGGGCGTACCGAGCAGTACTTC.

This chain uses TRBV27 with TRBJ2-3; TRBD1 aligns across 7 bases. The CDR3 contains 14 residues. V was clipped by 3 bases and J by 6 bases; unmatched bases: 6. Germline CDR1 is MNHEY and CDR2 is SMNVEV (reference sequence). This CDR3 is CASSFGTAADTQYF. The CDR3 DNA sequence: TGTGCCAGCAGTTTTGGGACAGCCGCGGATACGCAGTATTTT.

J is TRBJ1-1 and V is TRBV18; 8 bases match TRBD1. V lost 1 base, J lost 2 bases, and 9 bases stayed unmatched. The CDR3 length is 17 residues. The germline V gene encodes CDR1 KGHSH and CDR2 LQKENI. The CDR3 protein is CASSPLQGALSNTEAFF. CDR3 bases: TGTGCCAGCTCACCACTCCAGGGGGCCCTTTCCAACACTGAAGCTTTCTTT.

The rearrangement uses TRBV14 and TRBJ2-1; 8 bases map to TRBD2. Losses at the gene ends were 4 bases for V and 3 bases for J; bases not matched to a gene: 5. This CDR3 has 15 residues. CDR1 SGHDN and CDR2 FVKESK come from the germline V gene. The CDR3 loop is CASSPRTSFYNEQFF. As DNA, the CDR3 is TGTGCCAGCAGCCCACGGACTAGCTTCTACAATGAGCAGTTCTTC. The whole variable domain, remainder taken from reference TRBV14 and TRBJ2-1, is EAGVTQFPSHSVIEKGQTVTLRCDPISGHDNLYWYRRVMGKEIKFLLHFVKESKQDESGMPNNRFLAERTGGTYSTLKVQPAELEDSGVYFCASSPRTSFYNEQFFGPGTRLTVL.

This clone has only one observation. This rearrangement joins TRBV5-1 to TRBJ1-1, with D uncertain. The germline V and J ends were trimmed by 8 bases and 1 base, with 9 bases remaining between them. From germline, CDR1 is SGHRS and CDR2 YFSETQ. The CDR3 is made up of 12 amino acids. The CDR3 coding sequence is TGCGCCAGTAAGGACGGGAACACTGAAGCTTTCTTT. The encoded protein is CASKDGNTEAFF. Complete variable domain (other parts from reference TRBV5-1 and TRBJ1-1): KAGVTQTPRYLIKTRGQQVTLSCSPISGHRSVSWYQQTPGQGLQFLFEYFSETQRNKGNFPGRFSGRQFSNSRSEMNVSTLELGDSALYLCASKDGNTEAFFGQGTRLTVV.

The chain links TRBV14 to TRBJ2-2, with D hard to call. There are 14 residues in the CDR3. Between the trimmed V and J ends, which lost 4 bases and 4 bases, there was a span of 10 bases. Germline CDR1 is SGHDN and CDR2 is FVKESK. The CDR3 DNA reads as TGTGCCAGCAGCCCTAGGGTCGTCACCGGGGAGCTGTTTTTT. This gives the protein CASSPRVVTGELFF.

The CDR3 loop reads CASSIAVGAGNTGELFF. In DNA form, the CDR3 reads TGTGCCAGTAGTATAGCGGTAGGGGCAGGGAACACCGGGGAGCTGTTTTTT. V is TRBV19 and J is TRBJ2-2; a possible D gene is TRBD1 (5 bases). The V and J ends lost 1 base and 1 base respectively, with 13 bases between them. The CDR3 length is 17 residues. In germline, CDR1 is LNHDA, CDR2 SQIVND (reference sequence).

This rearrangement joins TRBV2 to TRBJ2-4; TRBD2 matches 10 bases. The trim removed 9 bases at V and 2 bases at J, leaving 4 bases unmatched. Germline assignment: CDR1 SNHLY and CDR2 FYNNEI. The CDR3 loop spans 14 amino acids. In DNA, the CDR3 is TGTGCCAGTGGGACTAGCGTTTCCAAAAACATTCAGTACTTC. This codes for CASGTSVSKNIQYF.

The rearrangement uses TRBV11-2 and TRBJ1-1, with 7 bases aligning to TRBD1. CDR3 length: 15 amino acids. Germline-derived CDR1 and CDR2 are SGHAT and FQNNGV. The ends lost 1 base at V and 1 base at J; junction bases unmatched: 3. The DNA of the CDR3 is TGTGCCAGCAGCTTAGCGAGGGGGCCGAACACTGAAGCTTTCTTT. The encoded protein is CASSLARGPNTEAFF.

This chain connects TRBV28 to TRBJ2-3; perhaps TRBD2 as D (6 bases). The CDR3 covers 15 residues. Trimming removed 2 bases from V and 4 bases from J, with 13 bases in between. In germline, CDR1 is MDHEN, CDR2 SYDVKM. The DNA of the CDR3 is TGTGCCAGCAGTTTAGAGGCCAGGGAGGCAGATACGCAGTATTTT. As protein: CASSLEAREADTQYF.

V gene TRBV5-1 combines with J gene TRBJ1-1; D might be TRBD1 (5 bases). Per the germline V gene, CDR1 is SGHRS and CDR2 is YFSETQ. V shed 2 bases and J shed 0 bases, with 8 bases lying between them. There are 14 residues in the CDR3. CDR3 sequence (DNA): TGCGCCAGCAGCTTAGACAGATTGAACACTGAAGCTTTCTTT. Residues: CASSLDRLNTEAFF.

The chain is built from TRBV7-8 and TRBJ1-5; a possible D gene is TRBD1 (5 bases). V was cut by 5 bases and J by 0 bases, with 11 bases left in between. Germline-derived CDR1 and CDR2 are SGHVS and FQNEAQ. The CDR3 has 15 residues. The CDR3 reads CASSGGTDSNQPQHF. The CDR3 DNA follows: TGTGCCAGCAGCGGAGGGACGGATAGCAATCAGCCCCAGCATTTT.

The chain links TRBV3-1 (or the pseudogene TRBV3-2) to TRBJ2-7; 15 bases map to TRBD2. The germline CDR1 and CDR2 sequences are LGHDT and YNNKEL (reference sequence). With V trimmed by 6 bases and J by 5 bases, 2 bases remained unmatched. The CDR3 has 14 residues. CDR3 sequence (DNA): TGTGCCAGCAGAAGGACTAGCGGGGGGGACGAGCAGTACTTC. This encodes CASRRTSGGDEQYF.

The V gene is TRBV12-3 or TRBV12-4, the J gene TRBJ2-1, with 7 bases fitting TRBD1. The junction had 4 bases not matched to a gene; V was cut back by 6 bases and J by 5 bases. The CDR3 has 13 residues. The CDR3 DNA is TGTGCCAGCAGGGCGGACAGGAACAATGAGCAGTTCTTC. It encodes CASRADRNNEQFF.

The chain joins TRBV19 to TRBJ2-7; 9 bases are shared with TRBD1. The V gene's germline CDR1 is LNHDA and CDR2 SQIVND (reference sequence). V dropped 4 bases and J dropped 5; count of bases not matched to a gene: 3. This CDR3 contains 13 residues. DNA for the CDR3: TGTGCCAGTAGTAGGGACAGGGTGAACGAGCAGTACTTC. Translating gives CASSRDRVNEQYF.

J is TRBJ1-3 and V is TRBV14; tentative D call: TRBD1 (6 bases). The CDR3 has 15 residues. Trimming shortened V by 3 bases and J by 4 bases, and 13 bases separated the two germline ends. The V gene's germline CDR1 is SGHDN and CDR2 FVKESK. The CDR3 nucleotides read TGTGCCAGCAGCCATTACGGCAGGGGAGGAAACACCATATATTTT. Its translation: CASSHYGRGGNTIYF.

This sequence joins TRBV5-1 and TRBJ2-1, with 8 positions matching TRBD2. Trimming took 0 bases from V and 8 from J; bases not matched to a gene: 7. Germline lookup yields CDR1 SGHRS and CDR2 YFSETQ. CDR3 size: 15 residues. The CDR3 DNA reads as TGCGCCAGCAGCTTGGCATCGGGGGGGCTTTATGAGCAGTTCTTC. This encodes CASSLASGGLYEQFF.

The rearrangement links TRBV28 to TRBJ2-3, with 8 bases that match TRBD2. J lost 2 bases, V lost 7 bases, and 5 bases had no gene match. The CDR3 is made up of 14 amino acids. Looked up from germline, CDR1 is MDHEN and CDR2 is SYDVKM. The CDR3 DNA reads TGTGCCAGCAACGGCGGGGGGCCCACAGATACGCAGTATTTT. Translated: CASNGGGPTDTQYF.

This sequence joins TRBV5-5 and TRBJ2-7, with D possibly matching TRBD1 (5 bases). The CDR3 has 13 residues. CDR1 and CDR2 (germline): SGHKS, YYEKEE (reference sequence). V was trimmed by 4 bases and J by 3 bases, leaving 11 bases between them. The CDR3 region is CASSRQSNYEQYF. The CDR3 DNA reads as TGTGCCAGCAGCAGACAGAGCAACTACGAGCAGTACTTC.

This chain links TRBV5-6 with TRBJ2-3; TRBD1 matches at 12 bases. Germline V gene lookup returns CDR1 SGHDT and CDR2 YYEEEE. J was trimmed by 7 bases and V by 0 bases; bases with no gene match: 6. CDR3 size: 16 residues. CDR3 nucleotide sequence: TGTGCCAGCAGCTTGGCAAGGGACAGGGGGCAGCATACGCAGTATTTT. Translation: CASSLARDRGQHTQYF.

V is TRBV4-2 and J is TRBJ1-6, with D maybe TRBD1 (6 bases). Trimming removed 4 bases from V and 4 bases from J, with 11 bases in between. This CDR3 region has 15 residues. Per germline, CDR1 LGHNA and CDR2 YNFKEQ. The DNA for the CDR3 is TGTGCCAGCAGCCCTCGGGGGGCATATAATTCACCCCTCCACTTT. Its translation is CASSPRGAYNSPLHF.

This clone was seen a few times. V and J are TRBV7-9 and TRBJ1-6; the D gene is possibly TRBD1 (6 bases). The length of the CDR3 is 14 residues. Germline V lookup: CDR1 SEHNR, CDR2 FQNEAQ (reference sequence). Trimming took 5 bases from V and 5 from J, leaving 10 bases between them. The CDR3 loop reads CASSRQADNSPLHF. CDR3 in DNA: TGTGCCAGCAGCCGACAGGCCGATAATTCACCCCTCCACTTT.

This chain joins TRBV18 and TRBJ2-3, with D possibly being TRBD1 (6 bases). Trimming cost V 5 bases and J 7 bases, with 19 bases left between them. The germline gives CDR1 KGHSH, CDR2 LQKENI. The CDR3 runs 15 residues. In DNA, the CDR3 is TGTGCCAGCTCAAACAGGGATCCCTTCACTAATACGCAGTATTTT. Its translation is CASSNRDPFTNTQYF.

The chain employs TRBV13 and TRBJ1-4; D uncertain. Deletions cut 2 bases from V and 0 bases from J, with 10 bases between. This CDR3 has 16 amino acids. CDR1 and CDR2 from the germline V gene are PRHDT and FYEKMQ (reference sequence). CDR3 in amino acids: CASSLRDFATNEKLFF. The DNA of the CDR3 is TGTGCCAGCAGCTTACGTGATTTTGCAACTAATGAAAAACTGTTTTTT. Complete variable domain (other parts from reference TRBV13 and TRBJ1-4): AAGVIQSPRHLIKEKRETATLKCYPIPRHDTVYWYQQGPGQDPQFLISFYEKMQSDKGSIPDRFSAQQFSDYHSELNMSSLELGDSALYFCASSLRDFATNEKLFFGSGTQLSVL.

The chain is built from TRBV4-2 and TRBJ1-5; perhaps TRBD1 as D (5 bases). CDR3 length equals 15 residues. The germline gives CDR1 LGHNA, CDR2 YNFKEQ. Deletions cut 0 bases from V and 5 bases from J, with 11 bases between. The CDR3 sequence is CASSQEQGRDQPQHF. The CDR3 bases are TGTGCCAGCAGCCAAGAGCAGGGAAGGGATCAGCCCCAGCATTTT.

This clone has ten or more counts. This sample also contains other DNA sequences that code for the same CDR3. The chain uses TRBV6-5 and TRBJ2-7; D is tentatively TRBD1 or TRBD2 (5 bases each). Deletions cut 6 bases from V and 0 bases from J, with 15 bases between. In germline, CDR1 is MNHEY, CDR2 SVGAGI. There are 15 residues in the CDR3. The CDR3 spells CASSNTGLSSYEQYF. In nucleotides, the CDR3 is TGTGCCAGCAGCAACACAGGACTTAGCTCCTACGAGCAGTACTTC.

The V gene is TRBV15, the J gene TRBJ1-5, with D unresolved. The CDR3 consists of 15 residues. The V gene lost 0 bases and the J gene lost 2 bases, with 8 bases spanning the gap. Germline V gene lookup returns CDR1 LNHNV and CDR2 YYDKDF (reference sequence). The DNA for the CDR3 is TGTGCCACCAGCAGAGAACCGGGCGGCAATCAGCCCCAGCATTTT. Protein: CATSREPGGNQPQHF.